This entry lists 22 T cell receptor beta chains sequenced from one sample in a study of response to subunit inactivated influenza vaccine. Each CDR3 protein gets one entry after TCRdb re-called the RT-PCR reads with MiXCR. The sample contains roughly 550,000 distinct CDR3 sequences, approximately 22% of which appear only once. A further study also used this sample, focusing on T cells expressing NK-cell markers. From that paper: The authors generated TCR beta cDNA through 5'RACE template switching with UMIs.

Sequenced here: CD4+ T cells sorted from PBMCs, sampled about 12 days after vaccination. Every receptor here comes from a man aged 50 or older who received an inactivated influenza vaccine.

This chain connects TRBV12-3 or TRBV12-4 to TRBJ2-3, with 7 positions matching TRBD1. The CDR3 runs to 16 residues. J lost 0 bases, V lost 4 bases, and 7 bases had no gene match. The CDR3 spells CASSSPTGQSTDTQYF. DNA of the CDR3: TGTGCCAGCAGTTCCCCGACGGGACAGAGCACAGATACGCAGTATTTT.

This clonotype has just a few counts. The chain combines TRBV29-1 with TRBJ1-5, with D perhaps matching TRBD1 (5 bases). Germline V gene lookup returns CDR1 SQVTM and CDR2 ANQGSEA. Trimming shortened V by 4 bases and J by 3 bases, and 10 bases separated the two germline ends. The length of the CDR3 is 13 residues. CDR3 sequence (DNA): TGCAGCGTTGCCCGGGGCCCCAATCAGCCCCAGCATTTT. Its translation: CSVARGPNQPQHF.

This clonotype was detected ten times or more. This chain links TRBV20-1 with TRBJ2-3, with a tentative D call TRBD2 (5 bases). The germline CDR1 and CDR2 sequences are DFQATT and SNEGSKA (reference sequence). The CDR3 loop spans 14 amino acids. V lost 6 bases, J lost 3 bases, and 16 bases lay in between. Here the CDR3 DNA reads TGCAGTGCCCGCGACCCCCGGGGAACAGATACGCAGTATTTT. Translation gives CSARDPRGTDTQYF.

This chain's CDR3 is CASSFPAVPSGNTIYF. The CDR3, as DNA: TGTGCCAGCAGTTTTCCAGCGGTACCCTCTGGAAACACCATATATTTT. The chain uses TRBV12-3 or TRBV12-4 and TRBJ1-3, with D unresolved. Deletions cut 3 bases from V and 0 bases from J, with 12 bases between. This CDR3 has 16 amino acids.

This clonotype has ten or more counts. This chain uses TRBV28 with TRBJ2-7, with 10 bases lining up with TRBD2. CDR3 length equals 13 residues. V lost 8 bases to trimming and J lost 4 bases; unmatched junction nucleotides: 5. Germline values: CDR1 MDHEN, CDR2 SYDVKM. The CDR3 DNA sequence: TGTGCCAGCCTTACTAGCGGGACATACGAGCAGTACTTC. Amino acids: CASLTSGTYEQYF.

The rearrangement uses TRBV20-1 and TRBJ2-1, with no clear D. The CDR3 is 13 residues long. CDR1 and CDR2 (germline): DFQATT, SNEGSKA (reference sequence). The V and J ends lost 5 bases and 3 bases respectively, with 11 bases between them. The CDR3 loop reads CSARRDNYNEQFF. The CDR3 DNA reads as TGCAGTGCTCGCCGCGACAACTACAATGAGCAGTTCTTC.

This clonotype was seen only a few times. The chain couples TRBV25-1 to TRBJ2-1; 9 bases agree with TRBD2. Germline CDR1 reads MGHDK; CDR2 reads SYGVNS. V trimming: 7 bases; J trimming: 3 bases; junction bases outside the gene matches: 4. The CDR3 covers 14 residues. The CDR3 bases are TGTGCCAGCACAGCGGGGGGATTCTACAATGAGCAGTTCTTC. Residues: CASTAGGFYNEQFF. The variable domain in full, completed from reference TRBV25-1 and TRBJ2-1, reads EADIYQTPRYLVIGTGKKITLECSQTMGHDKMYWYQQDPGMELHLIHYSYGVNSTEKGDLSSESTVSRIRTEHFPLTLESARPSHTSQYLCASTAGGFYNEQFFGPGTRLTVL.

This chain uses TRBV18 with TRBJ2-1; 7 nucleotides line up with TRBD1. The CDR3 extends over 17 amino acids. V was pared by 3 bases and J by 0 bases, with 8 bases of the junction left unmatched. Per the germline V gene, CDR1 is KGHSH and CDR2 is LQKENI. CDR3 sequence: CASSPTTRGSSYNEQFF. DNA of the CDR3: TGTGCCAGCTCACCTACGACCAGGGGGAGCTCCTACAATGAGCAGTTCTTC.

The gene calls are TRBV10-3 and TRBJ2-1; 14 bases are shared with TRBD2. Germline V gene sequence: CDR1 ENHRY, CDR2 SYGVKD. CDR3 size: 19 residues. The V gene end was trimmed by 0 bases and the J gene end by 9 bases; junction bases not matched to a gene: 13. CDR3 protein: CAISESSRGGTSGSGEQFF. As DNA, the CDR3 is TGTGCCATCAGTGAGTCGTCCAGGGGTGGGACTAGCGGGAGTGGTGAGCAGTTCTTC.

The chain combines TRBV6-2 or TRBV6-3 with TRBJ2-3; D tentatively reads TRBD1 or TRBD2 (5 bases each). This CDR3 has 15 residues. Per the germline V gene, CDR1 is MNHEY and CDR2 is SVGEGT. Trimming cost V 5 bases and J 6 bases, with 18 bases left between them. The CDR3 sequence is CASSTAGALRDTQYF. CDR3 coding DNA: TGTGCCAGCAGTACTGCCGGGGCCTTGAGGGATACGCAGTATTTT.

The rearrangement joins TRBV20-1 to TRBJ2-1; D uncertain. Germline lookup yields CDR1 DFQATT and CDR2 SNEGSKA (reference sequence). V dropped 4 bases and J dropped 7 bases, with 11 bases sitting between them. The CDR3 has 12 residues. In DNA, the CDR3 is TGCAGTGCTATCGGGCAGTTGAATGAGCAGTTCTTC. Translation: CSAIGQLNEQFF.

The chain is built from TRBV7-2 and TRBJ2-1; 8 bases are shared with TRBD2. The CDR3 covers 16 residues. Unmatched junction bases numbered 11, after V lost 6 bases and J lost 4 bases. In germline, CDR1 is SGHTA, CDR2 FQGNSA. CDR3 amino acids: CASRTASGSIYNEQFF. In DNA, the CDR3 is TGTGCCAGCAGAACTGCGAGCGGGAGTATTTACAATGAGCAGTTCTTC.

V is TRBV28 and J is TRBJ2-1; D might be TRBD1 or TRBD2, each matching 5 bases. Per the germline V gene, CDR1 is MDHEN and CDR2 is SYDVKM. The CDR3 contains 14 residues. Trimming left V 6 bases short and J 0 bases short, with 9 bases between. The CDR3 sequence is CASRAGSSYNEQFF. In nucleotides, the CDR3 is TGTGCCAGCAGGGCAGGGAGCTCCTACAATGAGCAGTTCTTC.

In its sample, this clonotype was seen many times. This chain connects TRBV24-1 to TRBJ2-3; 12 bases are a match to TRBD2. Germline CDR1 and CDR2: KGHDR and SFDVKD. Losses at the gene ends were 4 bases for V and 2 bases for J; bases not matched to a gene: 9. The CDR3 loop spans 18 amino acids. In nucleotides, the CDR3 is TGTGCCACCAGTGACCCGACACCTAGCGGGGGGGCCACAGATACGCAGTATTTT. It encodes CATSDPTPSGGATDTQYF.

V and J are TRBV4-2 and TRBJ2-1, with D perhaps matching TRBD2 (6 bases). The CDR3 runs to 14 residues. With 0 bases removed from V and 9 bases from J, the gap between germline ends came to 12 bases. CDR1 is LGHNA and CDR2 is YNFKEQ in the germline V gene. The CDR3 spells CASSQETSSGEQFF. DNA of the CDR3: TGTGCCAGCAGCCAAGAAACTAGCAGTGGTGAGCAGTTCTTC.

This sequence joins TRBV27 and TRBJ2-3; D gene uncertain. Per germline, CDR1 MNHEY and CDR2 SMNVEV (reference sequence). There are 14 residues in the CDR3. V was cut by 8 bases and J by 0 bases, with 12 bases left in between. CDR3 residues: CASYYRTSTDTQYF. DNA of the CDR3: TGTGCCAGCTATTACAGAACTAGCACAGATACGCAGTATTTT.

The rearrangement uses TRBV30 and TRBJ2-5, with 7 bases that match TRBD1. This CDR3 is built from 13 residues. After removal of 3 bases from V and 3 bases from J, the junction contained 4 bases not matched to a gene. CDR1 and CDR2 from the germline V gene are GTSNPN and SVGIG (reference sequence). CDR3 in DNA: TGTGCCTGGAGCAGGGGGATGAAAGAGACCCAGTACTTC. Protein product: CAWSRGMKETQYF.

Here the CDR3 reads CSARDPGPGTGELFF. The CDR3 DNA is TGCAGTGCTAGAGACCCGGGACCAGGCACCGGGGAGCTGTTTTTT. The rearrangement uses TRBV20-1 and TRBJ2-2; D could derive from TRBD1 or TRBD2 (5 bases each). The CDR3 extends over 15 amino acids. Deletions cut 0 bases from V and 4 bases from J, with 12 bases between. The germline V gene encodes CDR1 DFQATT and CDR2 SNEGSKA (reference sequence).

This clonotype was picked up a small number of times. J is TRBJ1-1 and V is TRBV20-1; possibly TRBD1 for D (5 bases). Germline assignment: CDR1 DFQATT and CDR2 SNEGSKA (reference sequence). This CDR3 has 14 amino acids. Trimming removed 1 base at V and 1 base at J, with 10 bases between. The DNA for the CDR3 is TGCAGTGCTAGAGCCGGGGGTACGAACACTGAAGCTTTCTTT. It translates to CSARAGGTNTEAFF.

This clonotype was detected only once. J is TRBJ2-7 and V is TRBV28; D might be TRBD2 (6 bases). The CDR3 sequence is 13 residues long. V gave up 7 bases and J gave up 3 bases, with 13 bases separating them. Per the germline V gene, CDR1 is MDHEN and CDR2 is SYDVKM. Here the CDR3 DNA reads TGTGCCAGCACTCGGGACTTTCTCTACGAGCAGTACTTC. Its protein product is CASTRDFLYEQYF.

The V call is TRBV6-5, the J call TRBJ1-2; TRBD1 agrees at 9 bases. V shed 2 bases and J 8 bases; nucleotides not matched to a gene: 6. The V gene's germline CDR1 is MNHEY and CDR2 SVGAGI. This CDR3 contains 14 residues. This CDR3 reads CASSYDRGIYGYTF. CDR3 DNA sequence: TGTGCCAGCAGTTACGACAGGGGGATATACGGCTACACCTTC.

This clonotype came up a few times. The chain recombines TRBV28 with TRBJ1-5; D uncertain. V lost 4 bases, J lost 0 bases, and 10 bases lay in between. Germline V CDR1 and CDR2: MDHEN, SYDVKM. The CDR3 totals 15 residues. The CDR3 coding sequence is TGTGCCAGCAGTTCTGACTACCCTAGCAATCAGCCCCAGCATTTT. Its translation: CASSSDYPSNQPQHF.